This T cell receptor beta chain was profiled in a study of beta chain features in type 1 diabetes. Study-wide findings and caveats: VDJ junctions sequenced from type 1 diabetes patients showed fewer insertions and more deletions.

Note on this clone: The antigen is unknown.

Expressed TCRB transcripts got sequenced, as all isolated RNA was reverse transcribed. Using immunoSEQ multiplex PCR, the repertoire was profiled, and TCRdb retains in-frame clones only, with some absent. The repertoire holds 860,000 or so clones, roughly 17% seen once, with 0.02% to 0.03% in the top ten. One heparinised blood draw averaging about 116 mL was given by each donor. Trimming pared 5 bases from V and 5 bases from J, leaving 13 bases between. Germline V CDR1 and CDR2: SGHTA, FQGNSA. CDR3 size: 14 residues. The rearrangement links TRBV7-2 to TRBJ1-5, with D tentatively TRBD1 (6 bases). Material: naive CD4+ T cells from blood. This sequence originates from a woman aged 18-29 years in good health. The CDR3 region has the DNA TGTGCCAGCAGCAACCGAGGGGGGGATCAGCCCCAGCATTTT. This gives the protein CASSNRGGDQPQHF.